A selection of T cell receptor beta chains follows, all from one sample in a study of CXCR3-negative and CXCR3-positive naive CD8 T cells. TCRdb reworked the 5' RACE reads into one entry per CDR3 protein, no DNA. Here the sample table reports over 100,000 distinct CDR3 sequences. Sequencing input: naive CXCR3- CD8+ T cells from blood. These receptors were taken from a human donor in good health. Some clones in this sample may be carry-over from other donors' samples. The CDR3 runs from the conserved cysteine through the conserved F or W. The order of the fields is J gene, V gene, CDR3 protein.

j_call: TRBJ2-5; v_call: TRBV12-3/TRBV12-4; cdr3_aa: CASSWIPGPIQGTQYF
j_call: TRBJ2-1; v_call: TRBV19; cdr3_aa: CASSKGSAVSSYNEQFF
j_call: TRBJ2-1; v_call: TRBV6-5; cdr3_aa: CASSPYTEQFF
j_call: TRBJ2-2; v_call: TRBV9; cdr3_aa: CASSPHPANTGELFF
j_call: TRBJ2-1; v_call: TRBV11-2; cdr3_aa: CASSFSSGRVNEQFF
j_call: TRBJ1-5; v_call: TRBV15; cdr3_aa: CATSRDQPTSNQPQHF
j_call: TRBJ2-7; v_call: TRBV9; cdr3_aa: CASSVATVPYEQYF
j_call: TRBJ2-1; v_call: TRBV12-3/TRBV12-4; cdr3_aa: CASSQGLAGHEQFF
j_call: TRBJ2-7; v_call: TRBV7-9; cdr3_aa: CASSLHSGGGPYEQYF
j_call: TRBJ1-2; v_call: TRBV29-1; cdr3_aa: CSGQGTNYGYTF
j_call: TRBJ1-5; v_call: TRBV4-1; cdr3_aa: CASSQEVVSRNQPQHF
j_call: TRBJ2-1; v_call: TRBV7-6; cdr3_aa: CASRSPGYNEQFF
j_call: TRBJ1-2; v_call: TRBV29-1; cdr3_aa: CSVEGQSYGYTF
j_call: TRBJ2-7; v_call: TRBV29-1; cdr3_aa: CSAAGSSYEQYF
j_call: TRBJ2-3; v_call: TRBV4-3; cdr3_aa: CASGRSIDLSDTQYF
j_call: TRBJ2-1; v_call: TRBV6-5; cdr3_aa: CASRGEREVGNEQFF
j_call: TRBJ1-1; v_call: TRBV4-3; cdr3_aa: CASSQDLRTENTEAFF
j_call: TRBJ2-1; v_call: TRBV6-5; cdr3_aa: CATSPQRYSYNEQFF
j_call: TRBJ1-6; v_call: TRBV28; cdr3_aa: CAGRQSSYNSPLHF
j_call: TRBJ2-1; v_call: TRBV29-1; cdr3_aa: CSVDFRNEQFF
j_call: TRBJ2-1; v_call: TRBV5-1; cdr3_aa: CASSLEASYNEQFF
j_call: TRBJ2-3; v_call: TRBV6-5; cdr3_aa: CASKAALLSTDTQYF
j_call: TRBJ2-6; v_call: TRBV7-8; cdr3_aa: CASSSDRDGFSGANVLTF
j_call: TRBJ2-1; v_call: TRBV11-2; cdr3_aa: CASSLPGASGSLGGYNEQFF
j_call: TRBJ2-1; v_call: TRBV12-3/TRBV12-4; cdr3_aa: CASSQDRAEQFF
j_call: TRBJ2-1; v_call: TRBV9; cdr3_aa: CASSVDSGGGYNEQFF
j_call: TRBJ2-5; v_call: TRBV6-5; cdr3_aa: CASSYSGGQGLGETQYF
j_call: TRBJ1-2; v_call: TRBV14; cdr3_aa: CASSRGGWNGYTF
j_call: TRBJ2-7; v_call: TRBV6-5; cdr3_aa: CASSYGQAASYEQYF
j_call: TRBJ2-1; v_call: TRBV11-3; cdr3_aa: CASSLGSGGLSYNEQFF
j_call: TRBJ2-1; v_call: TRBV15; cdr3_aa: CATSSRASGGNEQFF
j_call: TRBJ2-7; v_call: TRBV28; cdr3_aa: CANSHEASTREQYF
j_call: TRBJ1-3; v_call: TRBV20-1; cdr3_aa: CSARETASGNTIYF
j_call: TRBJ2-1; v_call: TRBV11-2; cdr3_aa: CASSLVRNPYNEQFF
j_call: TRBJ1-1; v_call: TRBV15; cdr3_aa: CATSRVDSPEAFF
j_call: TRBJ2-3; v_call: TRBV24-1; cdr3_aa: CATSEGTDLLGLTDTQYF
j_call: TRBJ2-7; v_call: TRBV15; cdr3_aa: CATSIGSTYEQYF
j_call: TRBJ2-5; v_call: TRBV21-1; cdr3_aa: CASSTRLAGVETQYF
j_call: TRBJ1-1; v_call: TRBV29-1; cdr3_aa: CSVEGHFAEAFF
j_call: TRBJ2-7; v_call: TRBV12-3/TRBV12-4; cdr3_aa: CASSLAASAPYEQYF
j_call: TRBJ1-5; v_call: TRBV6-5; cdr3_aa: CASTPALNQPQHF
j_call: TRBJ2-3; v_call: TRBV9; cdr3_aa: CASSVAVADTTDTQYF
j_call: TRBJ2-7; v_call: TRBV5-1; cdr3_aa: CASSLVDDSYEQYF
j_call: TRBJ1-1; v_call: TRBV5-1; cdr3_aa: CTSKNEGMSTEAFF
j_call: TRBJ1-4; v_call: TRBV6-2/TRBV6-3; cdr3_aa: CASTSRGEEKLFF
j_call: TRBJ1-3; v_call: TRBV9; cdr3_aa: CASSVENLSGNTIYF
j_call: TRBJ2-1; v_call: TRBV28; cdr3_aa: CASSFRGHSYNEQFF
j_call: TRBJ2-7; v_call: TRBV15; cdr3_aa: CATSPRPGRDSYEQYF